This TCR beta chain was recovered during a study of T cells in localized non-small cell lung cancer. Study-level findings and limits: Adjacent lung tissue had a median around 57 of the top 100 clones found in the tumor. Uninvolved adjacent lung, not tumor, had the highest T cell clonality. Heterogeneity cannot be ruled out, as sequencing used one tumor region only. Longer overall survival associated with higher blood T cell density; shorter survival with higher adjacent-lung clonality.

Profiling relied on immunoSEQ multiplex PCR, and the TCRdb table lists in-frame clones only, not all of them. The sample lists about 33,000 clones, 85% to 90% occurring once. In regard to this clone: Its antigen is as yet unknown.

The input for sequencing was peripheral blood, taken before any cancer treatment. This receptor was taken from a man between 40 and 69 years old with stage I lung adenocarcinoma.

The CDR3 sequence: CASSFSTKASPSSYNEQFF. CDR3 bases: TGTGCCAGCAGCTTCAGTACTAAGGCTAGCCCAAGCTCCTACAATGAGCAGTTCTTC. The V call is TRBV11-3, the J call TRBJ2-1, with D possibly TRBD2 on 5 matching bases. Trimming removed 3 bases at V and 0 bases at J, with 21 bases between. Germline assignment: CDR1 SGHNT and CDR2 YENEEA. The length of the CDR3 is 19 residues.